The rows below give T cell receptor beta chains drawn from one sample of a study of siplizumab effects on memory and regulatory T cells. Data came from immunoSEQ multiplex PCR; TCRdb stores just in-frame clones and leaves some out. The sample carries about 120,000 clones, over 85% recorded once. Sequenced material: non-Treg CD4+ T cells sorted from blood. The receptors come from a human donor in good health. The conserved cysteine and the conserved F or W are not part of the CDR3 here.

V gene	J gene	CDR3 protein
TRBV18	TRBJ2-1	ASSHGPSVHEQF
TRBV11-3	TRBJ2-7	ASSLKGTSVVQY
TRBV2	TRBJ2-3	ASILDSAGDTQY
TRBV25-1	TRBJ1-6	ASRSNSPLH
TRBV6-5	TRBJ2-5	APRGAGGETQY
TRBV12-5	TRBJ2-7	ASGLPFGEQY
TRBV10-3	TRBJ2-7	AISESAGLAYEQH
TRBV30	TRBJ2-1	AWRLSLRRQGNEQF
TRBV9	TRBJ1-3	ASSALRDSGNTIY
TRBV5-6	TRBJ2-7	ASSLGVVYEQY
TRBV15	TRBJ1-6	ATSRTDTNSPLH
TRBV11-2	TRBJ2-4	ASSLGTSGNIQY
TRBV6-6	TRBJ2-7	ASSYRDTVYEQY
TRBV5-1	TRBJ1-2	ASRDLDGYT